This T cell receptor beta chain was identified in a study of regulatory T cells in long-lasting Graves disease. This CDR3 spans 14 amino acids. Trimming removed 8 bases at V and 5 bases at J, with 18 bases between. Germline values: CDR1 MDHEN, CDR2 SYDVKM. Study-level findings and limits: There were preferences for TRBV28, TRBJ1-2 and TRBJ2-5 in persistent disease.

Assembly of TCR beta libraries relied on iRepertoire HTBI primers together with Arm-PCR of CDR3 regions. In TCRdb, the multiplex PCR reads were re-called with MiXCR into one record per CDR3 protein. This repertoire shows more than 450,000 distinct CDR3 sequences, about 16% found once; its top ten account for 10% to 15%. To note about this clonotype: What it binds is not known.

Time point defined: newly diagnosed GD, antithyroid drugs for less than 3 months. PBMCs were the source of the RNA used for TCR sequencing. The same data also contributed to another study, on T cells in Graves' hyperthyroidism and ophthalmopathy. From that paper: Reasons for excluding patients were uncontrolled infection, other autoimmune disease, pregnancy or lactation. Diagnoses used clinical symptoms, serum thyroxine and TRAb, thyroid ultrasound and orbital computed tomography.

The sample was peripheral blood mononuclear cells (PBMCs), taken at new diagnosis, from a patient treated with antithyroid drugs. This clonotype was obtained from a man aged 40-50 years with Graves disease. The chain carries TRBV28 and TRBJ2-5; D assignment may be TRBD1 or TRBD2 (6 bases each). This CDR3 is CASQTTGGVETQYF. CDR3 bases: TGTGCCAGCCAGACGACAGGAGGGGTTGAGACCCAGTACTTC.